This T cell receptor (beta chain) was captured in a study of shared clonotypes between healthy human individuals. Overall study results and limits: Clonotype sharing among donors, it was expected, would be affected by sequencing depth. Naive subsets, compared against memory subsets, generally had larger estimated richness values.

This clone was observed a few times. Its antigen remains unknown. Here immunoSEQ multiplex PCR was the method, and the copy in TCRdb shows in-frame clones only, minus some. The sample lists approximately 340,000 clones, more than 60% occurring once. Naive CD4+ cells were CD45RA-selected; the remaining cells were memory. The CDR3 covers 15 residues. Germline V lookup: CDR1 MNHNY, CDR2 SVGAGI (reference sequence). V shed 2 bases and J 2 bases; nucleotides not matched to a gene: 4. Input material: memory CD4+ T cells sorted from blood. As to subset: CD45RA-negative fraction. The V gene is TRBV6-6, the J gene TRBJ2-7; TRBD1 agrees at 9 bases. The clonotype was recovered from a man younger than 45 in good health. Here the CDR3 reads CASSYTRTGAYEQYF. The CDR3 region has the DNA TGTGCCAGCAGTTACACTAGGACAGGGGCCTACGAGCAGTACTTC.